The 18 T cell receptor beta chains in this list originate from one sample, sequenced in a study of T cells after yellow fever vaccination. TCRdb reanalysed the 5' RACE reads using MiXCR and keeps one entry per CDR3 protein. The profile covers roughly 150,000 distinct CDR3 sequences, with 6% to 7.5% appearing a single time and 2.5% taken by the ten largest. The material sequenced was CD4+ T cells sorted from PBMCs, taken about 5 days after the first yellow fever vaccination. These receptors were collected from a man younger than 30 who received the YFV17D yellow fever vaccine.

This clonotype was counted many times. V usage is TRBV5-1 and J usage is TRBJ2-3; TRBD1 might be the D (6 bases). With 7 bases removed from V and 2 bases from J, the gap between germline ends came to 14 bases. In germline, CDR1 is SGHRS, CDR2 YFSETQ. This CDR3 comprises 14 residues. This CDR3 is CASLRDTHTDTQYF. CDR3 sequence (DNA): TGCGCCAGCCTGAGGGACACACACACAGATACGCAGTATTTT.

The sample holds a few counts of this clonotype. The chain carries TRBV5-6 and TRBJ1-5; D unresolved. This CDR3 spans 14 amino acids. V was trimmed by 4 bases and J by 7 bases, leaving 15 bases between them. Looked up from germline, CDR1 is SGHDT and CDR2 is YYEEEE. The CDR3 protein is CASSRITSRQPQHF. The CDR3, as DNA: TGTGCCAGCAGCCGAATAACTTCGCGGCAGCCCCAGCATTTT.

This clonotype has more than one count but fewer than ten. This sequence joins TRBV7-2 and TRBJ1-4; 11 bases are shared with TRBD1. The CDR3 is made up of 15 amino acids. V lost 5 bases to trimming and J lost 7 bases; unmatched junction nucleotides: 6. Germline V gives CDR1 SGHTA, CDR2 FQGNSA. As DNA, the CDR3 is TGTGCCAGCAGCCCAGGGGGACAGGGGGGTGAAAAACTGTTTTTT. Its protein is CASSPGGQGGEKLFF. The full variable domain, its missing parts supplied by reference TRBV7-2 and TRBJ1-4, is GAGVSQSPSNKVTEKGKDVELRCDPISGHTALYWYRQSLGQGLEFLIYFQGNSAPDKSGLPSDRFSAERTGGSVSTLTIQRTQQEDSAVYLCASSPGGQGGEKLFFGSGTQLSVL.

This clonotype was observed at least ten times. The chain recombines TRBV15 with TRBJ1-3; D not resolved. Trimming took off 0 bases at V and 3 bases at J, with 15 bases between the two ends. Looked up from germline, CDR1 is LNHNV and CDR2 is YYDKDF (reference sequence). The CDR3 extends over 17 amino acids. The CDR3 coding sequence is TGTGCCACCAGCAGAGATCAAGGTTCCTGGGATGGAAACACCATATATTTT. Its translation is CATSRDQGSWDGNTIYF.

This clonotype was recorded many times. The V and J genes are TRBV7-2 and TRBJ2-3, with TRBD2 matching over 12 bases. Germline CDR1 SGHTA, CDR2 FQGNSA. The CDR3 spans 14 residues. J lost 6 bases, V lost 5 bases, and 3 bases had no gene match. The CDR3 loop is CASSPSGGGDTQYF. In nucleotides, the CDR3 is TGTGCCAGCAGCCCTAGCGGGGGGGGGGATACGCAGTATTTT.

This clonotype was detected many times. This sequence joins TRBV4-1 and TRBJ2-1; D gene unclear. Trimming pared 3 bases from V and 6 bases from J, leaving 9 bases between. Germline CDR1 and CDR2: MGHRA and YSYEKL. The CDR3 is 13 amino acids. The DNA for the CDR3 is TGCGCCAGCAGCCAGACACCCGTCAATGAGCAGTTCTTC. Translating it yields CASSQTPVNEQFF.

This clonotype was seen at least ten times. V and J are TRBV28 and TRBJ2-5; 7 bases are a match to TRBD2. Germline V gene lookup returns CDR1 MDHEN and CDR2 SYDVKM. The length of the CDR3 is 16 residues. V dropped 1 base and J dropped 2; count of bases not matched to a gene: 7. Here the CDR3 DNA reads TGTGCCAGCAGTTTATCCCCGTGGCGGGGGCAAGAGACCCAGTACTTC. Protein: CASSLSPWRGQETQYF.

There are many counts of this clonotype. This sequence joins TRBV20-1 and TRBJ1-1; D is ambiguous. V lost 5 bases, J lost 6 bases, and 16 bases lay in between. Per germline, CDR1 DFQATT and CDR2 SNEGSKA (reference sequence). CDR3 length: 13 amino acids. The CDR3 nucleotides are TGCAGTGCTCCACCTGCGGGGTACGCTGAAGCTTTCTTT. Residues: CSAPPAGYAEAFF.

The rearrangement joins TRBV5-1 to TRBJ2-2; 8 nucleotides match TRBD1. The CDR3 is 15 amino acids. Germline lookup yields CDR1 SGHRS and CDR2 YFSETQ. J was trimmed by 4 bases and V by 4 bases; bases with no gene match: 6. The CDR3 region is CASSPSGQVTGELFF. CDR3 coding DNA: TGCGCCAGCAGCCCCTCGGGACAGGTCACCGGGGAGCTGTTTTTT.

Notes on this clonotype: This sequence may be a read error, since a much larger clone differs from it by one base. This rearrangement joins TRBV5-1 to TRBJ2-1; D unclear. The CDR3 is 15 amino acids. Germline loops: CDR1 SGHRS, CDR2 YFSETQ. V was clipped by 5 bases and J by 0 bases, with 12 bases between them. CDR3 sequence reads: CASSEDPTSYNEQFF. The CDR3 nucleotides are TGCGCCAGCAGTGAGGATCCTACCTCCTACAATGAGCAGTTCTTC.

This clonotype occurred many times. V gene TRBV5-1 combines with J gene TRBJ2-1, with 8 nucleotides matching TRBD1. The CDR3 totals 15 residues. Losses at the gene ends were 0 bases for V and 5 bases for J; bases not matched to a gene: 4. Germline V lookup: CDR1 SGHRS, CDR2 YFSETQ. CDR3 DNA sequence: TGCGCCAGCAGCTTGGCAGGGGGCGTTAACAATGAGCAGTTCTTC. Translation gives CASSLAGGVNNEQFF. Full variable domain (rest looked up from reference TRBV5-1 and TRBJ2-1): KAGVTQTPRYLIKTRGQQVTLSCSPISGHRSVSWYQQTPGQGLQFLFEYFSETQRNKGNFPGRFSGRQFSNSRSEMNVSTLELGDSALYLCASSLAGGVNNEQFFGPGTRLTVL.

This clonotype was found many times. The CDR3 DNA is TGTGCCAGCAGCTTAACCATGGGACAGAGGAATAATTCACCCCTCCACTTT. Translated: CASSLTMGQRNNSPLHF. The V gene is TRBV7-3, the J gene TRBJ1-6; 7 nucleotides line up with TRBD1. This CDR3 has 17 amino acids. Per the germline V gene, CDR1 is SGHTA and CDR2 is FQGTGA. V dropped 0 bases and J dropped 5; count of bases not matched to a gene: 7. The entire variable domain, with the rest obtained from reference TRBV7-3 and TRBJ1-6, is as follows: GAGVSQTPSNKVTEKGKYVELRCDPISGHTALYWYRQSLGQGPEFLIYFQGTGAADDSGLPNDRFFAVRPEGSVSTLKIQRTERGDSAVYLCASSLTMGQRNNSPLHFGNGTRLTVT.

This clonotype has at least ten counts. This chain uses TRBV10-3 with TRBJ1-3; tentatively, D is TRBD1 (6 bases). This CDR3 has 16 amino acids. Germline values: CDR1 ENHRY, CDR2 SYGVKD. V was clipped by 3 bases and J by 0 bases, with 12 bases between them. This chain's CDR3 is CAISEPDSNSGNTIYF. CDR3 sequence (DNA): TGTGCCATCAGTGAACCGGACAGTAACTCTGGAAACACCATATATTTT.

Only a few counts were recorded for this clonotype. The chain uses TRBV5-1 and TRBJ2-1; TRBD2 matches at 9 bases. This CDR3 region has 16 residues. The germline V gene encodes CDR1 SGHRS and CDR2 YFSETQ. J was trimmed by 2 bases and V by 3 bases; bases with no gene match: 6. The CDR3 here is CASSWAGGLPYNEQFF. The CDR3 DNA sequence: TGCGCCAGCAGCTGGGCGGGGGGGCTCCCCTACAATGAGCAGTTCTTC.

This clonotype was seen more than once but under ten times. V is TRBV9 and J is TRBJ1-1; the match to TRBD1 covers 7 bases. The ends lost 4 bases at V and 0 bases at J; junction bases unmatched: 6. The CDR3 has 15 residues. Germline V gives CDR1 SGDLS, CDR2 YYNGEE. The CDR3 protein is CASSTRDSMNTEAFF. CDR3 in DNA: TGTGCCAGCAGCACGCGGGACAGCATGAACACTGAAGCTTTCTTT.

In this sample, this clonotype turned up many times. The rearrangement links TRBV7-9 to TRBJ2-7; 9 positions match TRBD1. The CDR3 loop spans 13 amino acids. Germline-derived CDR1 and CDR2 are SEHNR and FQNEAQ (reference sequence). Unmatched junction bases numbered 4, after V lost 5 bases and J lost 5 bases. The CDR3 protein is CASSGRDRDEQYV. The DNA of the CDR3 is TGTGCCAGCAGCGGCCGGGACAGGGACGAGCAGTACGTC.

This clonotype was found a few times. As DNA, the CDR3 is TGTGCCAGCAGCTTGGAGGGGAGCCTAGGGGAAAAACTGTTTTTT. This encodes CASSLEGSLGEKLFF. The genes are TRBV5-4 and TRBJ1-4, with a weak D call TRBD1 (5 bases). CDR1 and CDR2 (germline): SGHNT, YYREEE (reference sequence). V shed 0 bases and J shed 8 bases, with 14 bases lying between them. This CDR3 has 15 residues. Using reference TRBV5-4 and TRBJ1-4 for the parts outside the CDR3, the full variable domain is ETGVTQSPTHLIKTRGQQVTLRCSSQSGHNTVSWYQQALGQGPQFIFQYYREEENGRGNFPPRFSGLQFPNYSSELNVNALELDDSALYLCASSLEGSLGEKLFFGSGTQLSVL.

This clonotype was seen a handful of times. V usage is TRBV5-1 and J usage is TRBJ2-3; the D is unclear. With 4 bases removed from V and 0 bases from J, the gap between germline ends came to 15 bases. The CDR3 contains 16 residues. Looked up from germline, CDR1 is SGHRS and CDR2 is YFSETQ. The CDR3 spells CASSNTIRTSTDTQYF. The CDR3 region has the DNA TGCGCCAGCAGCAATACAATTCGTACTAGCACAGATACGCAGTATTTT.